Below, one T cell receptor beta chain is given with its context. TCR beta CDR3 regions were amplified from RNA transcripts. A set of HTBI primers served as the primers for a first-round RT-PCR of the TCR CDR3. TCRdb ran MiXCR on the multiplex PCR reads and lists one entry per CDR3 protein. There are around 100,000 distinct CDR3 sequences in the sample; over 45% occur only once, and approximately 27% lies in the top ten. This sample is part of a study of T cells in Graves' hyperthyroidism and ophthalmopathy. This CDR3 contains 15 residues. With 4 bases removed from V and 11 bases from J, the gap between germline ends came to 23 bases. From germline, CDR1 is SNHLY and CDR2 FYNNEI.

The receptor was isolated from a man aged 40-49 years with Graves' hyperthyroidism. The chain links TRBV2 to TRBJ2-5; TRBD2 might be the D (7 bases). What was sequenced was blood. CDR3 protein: CASSVGGRGYNEQYF. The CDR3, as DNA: TGTGCCAGCAGTGTAGGGGGGAGGGGTTACAATGAGCAGTACTTC.